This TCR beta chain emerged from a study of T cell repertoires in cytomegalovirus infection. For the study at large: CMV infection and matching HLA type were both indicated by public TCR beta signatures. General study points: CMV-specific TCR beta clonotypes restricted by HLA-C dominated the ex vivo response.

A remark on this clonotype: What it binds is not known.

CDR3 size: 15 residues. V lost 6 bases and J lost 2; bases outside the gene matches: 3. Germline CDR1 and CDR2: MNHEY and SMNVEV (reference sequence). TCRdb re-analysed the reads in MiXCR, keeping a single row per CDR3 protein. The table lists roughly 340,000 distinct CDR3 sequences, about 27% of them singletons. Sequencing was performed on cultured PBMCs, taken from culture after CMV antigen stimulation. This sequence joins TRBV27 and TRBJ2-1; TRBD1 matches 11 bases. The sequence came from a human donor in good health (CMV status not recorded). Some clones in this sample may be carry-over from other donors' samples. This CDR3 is CASRQGQGAYNEQFF. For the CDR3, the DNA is TGTGCCAGCAGGCAGGGACAGGGGGCCTACAATGAGCAGTTCTTC.